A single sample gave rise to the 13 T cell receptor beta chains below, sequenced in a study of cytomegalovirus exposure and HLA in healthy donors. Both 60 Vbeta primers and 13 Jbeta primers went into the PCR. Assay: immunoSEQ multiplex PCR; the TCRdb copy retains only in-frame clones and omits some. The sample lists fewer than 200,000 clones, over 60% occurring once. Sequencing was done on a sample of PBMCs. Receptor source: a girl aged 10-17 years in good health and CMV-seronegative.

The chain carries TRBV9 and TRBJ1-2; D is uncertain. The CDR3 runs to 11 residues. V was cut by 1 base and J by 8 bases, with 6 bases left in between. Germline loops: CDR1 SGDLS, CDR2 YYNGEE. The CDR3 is CASSVFRGYTF. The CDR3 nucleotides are TGTGCCAGCAGCGTATTTCGGGGCTACACCTTC.

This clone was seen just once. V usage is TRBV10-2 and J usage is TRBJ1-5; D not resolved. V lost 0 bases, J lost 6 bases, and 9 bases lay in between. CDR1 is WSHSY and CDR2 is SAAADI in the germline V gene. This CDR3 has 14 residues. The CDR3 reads CASSESRGIQPQHF. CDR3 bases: TGCGCCAGCAGTGAGTCCCGGGGTATTCAGCCCCAGCATTTT.

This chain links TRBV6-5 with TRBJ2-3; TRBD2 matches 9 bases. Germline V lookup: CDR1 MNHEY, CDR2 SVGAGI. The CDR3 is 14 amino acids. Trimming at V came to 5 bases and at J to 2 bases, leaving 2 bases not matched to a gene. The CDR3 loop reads CASSTSGHTDTQYF. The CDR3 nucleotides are TGTGCCAGCAGTACTAGCGGGCACACAGATACGCAGTATTTT.

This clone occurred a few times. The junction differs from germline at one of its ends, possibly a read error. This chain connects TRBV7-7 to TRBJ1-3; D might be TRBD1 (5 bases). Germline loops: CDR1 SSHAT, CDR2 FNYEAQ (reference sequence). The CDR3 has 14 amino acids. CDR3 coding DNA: TGTGCTAGCAGCCAGGGTCTCTCTGGAAACACCATATATTTT. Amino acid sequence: CASSQGLSGNTIYF.

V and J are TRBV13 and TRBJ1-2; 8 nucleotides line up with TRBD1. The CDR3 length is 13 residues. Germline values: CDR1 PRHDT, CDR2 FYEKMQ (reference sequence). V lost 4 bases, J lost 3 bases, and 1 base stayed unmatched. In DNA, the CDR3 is TGTGCCAGCAGCTCACAGGGGGACTATGGCTACACCTTC. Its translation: CASSSQGDYGYTF. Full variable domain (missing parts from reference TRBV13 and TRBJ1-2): AAGVIQSPRHLIKEKRETATLKCYPIPRHDTVYWYQQGPGQDPQFLISFYEKMQSDKGSIPDRFSAQQFSDYHSELNMSSLELGDSALYFCASSSQGDYGYTFGSGTRLTVV.

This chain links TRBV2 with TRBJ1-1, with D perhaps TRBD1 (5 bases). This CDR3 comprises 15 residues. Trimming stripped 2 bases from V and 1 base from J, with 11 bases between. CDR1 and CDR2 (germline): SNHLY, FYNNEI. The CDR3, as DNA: TGTGCCAGCAGTGAATCGGAGGGGAGGAACACTGAAGCTTTCTTT. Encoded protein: CASSESEGRNTEAFF.

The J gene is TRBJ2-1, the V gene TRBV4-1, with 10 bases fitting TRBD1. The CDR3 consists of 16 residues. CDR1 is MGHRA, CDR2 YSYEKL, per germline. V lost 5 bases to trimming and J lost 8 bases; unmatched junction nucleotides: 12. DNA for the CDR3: TGCGCCAGCAGCATCTGGGCTGGGACAGGGGCCGATGAGCAGTTCTTC. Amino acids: CASSIWAGTGADEQFF.

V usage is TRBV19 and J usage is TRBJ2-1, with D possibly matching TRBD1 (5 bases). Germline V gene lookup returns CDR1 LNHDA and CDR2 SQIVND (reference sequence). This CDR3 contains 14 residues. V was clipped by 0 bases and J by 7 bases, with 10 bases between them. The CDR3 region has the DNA TGTGCCAGTAGTATAGACCCGACAGCTAATGAGCAGTTCTTC. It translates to CASSIDPTANEQFF.

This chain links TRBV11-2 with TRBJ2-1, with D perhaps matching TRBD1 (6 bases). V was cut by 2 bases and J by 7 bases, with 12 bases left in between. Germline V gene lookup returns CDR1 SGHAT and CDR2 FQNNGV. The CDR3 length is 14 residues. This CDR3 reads CASSLYSRGNEQFF. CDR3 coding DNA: TGTGCCAGCAGCTTATATTCCAGGGGTAATGAGCAGTTCTTC.

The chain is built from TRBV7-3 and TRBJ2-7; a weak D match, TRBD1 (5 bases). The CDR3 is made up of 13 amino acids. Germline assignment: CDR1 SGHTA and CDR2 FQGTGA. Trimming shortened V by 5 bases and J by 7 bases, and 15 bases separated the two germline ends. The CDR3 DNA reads TGTGCCAGCAGCCGGACATCAGGATGGGAGCAGTACTTC. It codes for CASSRTSGWEQYF.

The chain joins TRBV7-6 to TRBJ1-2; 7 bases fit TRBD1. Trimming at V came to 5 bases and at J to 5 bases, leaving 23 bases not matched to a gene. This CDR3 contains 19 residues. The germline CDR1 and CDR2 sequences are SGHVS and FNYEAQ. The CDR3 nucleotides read TGTGCCAGCAGCCGGGGTTTGGGAGACAGGGAAGTCTCGATTTATGGCTACACCTTC. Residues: CASSRGLGDREVSIYGYTF.

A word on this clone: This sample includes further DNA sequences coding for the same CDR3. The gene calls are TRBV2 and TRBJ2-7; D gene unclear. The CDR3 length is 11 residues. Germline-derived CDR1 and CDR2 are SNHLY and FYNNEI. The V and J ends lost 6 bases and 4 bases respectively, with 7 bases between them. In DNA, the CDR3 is TGTGCCAGCAGCCCAGTATACGAGCAGTACTTC. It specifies CASSPVYEQYF.

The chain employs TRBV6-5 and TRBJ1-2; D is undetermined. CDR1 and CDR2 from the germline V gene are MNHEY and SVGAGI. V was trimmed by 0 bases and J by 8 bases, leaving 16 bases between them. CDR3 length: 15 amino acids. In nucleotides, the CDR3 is TGTGCCAGCAGTTACTCAGACGGGAGTGTGGGGGGCTACACCTTC. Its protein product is CASSYSDGSVGGYTF.